The 17 T cell receptor beta chains reported below all come from one sample, sequenced in a study of cytomegalovirus exposure and HLA in healthy donors. Vbeta (60) and Jbeta (13) primers were used in the PCR. Data came from immunoSEQ multiplex PCR; TCRdb stores just in-frame clones and leaves some out. Among 200,000 to 250,000 clones listed, more than 75% were seen once. Sequenced input: PBMCs. All receptors come from a human donor in good health.

The chain employs TRBV29-1 and TRBJ1-1, with a weak D call TRBD1 (6 bases). The germline V gene has CDR1 SQVTM and CDR2 ANQGSEA. The germline V and J ends were trimmed by 7 bases and 6 bases, with 18 bases remaining between them. This CDR3 region has 13 residues. In DNA form, the CDR3 reads TGCAGCGCCGTGACAGGCGGTGGCGCTGAAGCTTTCTTT. Encoded protein: CSAVTGGGAEAFF.

In its sample, this clone was seen once. CDR3 sequence reads: CASSSSSATNEKLFF. The DNA for the CDR3 is TGTGCCAGCAGTTCCTCGTCCGCAACTAATGAAAAACTGTTTTTT. The V gene is TRBV27, the J gene TRBJ1-4, with D uncertain. The CDR3 runs 15 residues. Trimming took off 4 bases at V and 0 bases at J, with 9 bases between the two ends. Germline V gene lookup returns CDR1 MNHEY and CDR2 SMNVEV (reference sequence). The complete variable domain, with remaining parts taken from reference TRBV27 and TRBJ1-4, reads EAQVTQNPRYLITVTGKKLTVTCSQNMNHEYMSWYRQDPGLGLRQIYYSMNVEVTDKGDVPEGYKVSRKEKRNFPLILESPSPNQTSLYFCASSSSSATNEKLFFGSGTQLSVL.

This rearrangement joins TRBV30 to TRBJ2-5, with D unclear. The V gene's germline CDR1 is GTSNPN and CDR2 SVGIG (reference sequence). The CDR3 spans 11 residues. V dropped 4 bases and J dropped 5 bases, with 8 bases sitting between them. CDR3 residues: CAWTSRETQYF. The CDR3 bases are TGTGCCTGGACCTCACGGGAGACCCAGTACTTC. The full variable domain, in which reference TRBV30 and TRBJ2-5 provide the parts outside the CDR3, is SQTIHQWPATLVQPVGSPLSLECTVEGTSNPNLYWYRQAAGRGLQLLFYSVGIGQISSEVPQNLSASRPQDRQFILSSKKLLLSDSGFYLCAWTSRETQYFGPGTRLLVL.

The table lists this clone with a count of one. The chain joins TRBV4-1 to TRBJ1-2; D might be TRBD1 (5 bases). CDR1 is MGHRA, CDR2 YSYEKL, per germline. The V gene lost 1 base and the J gene lost 4 bases, with 10 bases spanning the gap. This CDR3 region has 14 residues. CDR3 DNA: TGCGCCAGCAGCCAAGCGGGGGGACCCTATGGCTACACCTTC. Residues: CASSQAGGPYGYTF.

The chain uses TRBV18 and TRBJ2-2; D might be TRBD1 (6 bases). Germline CDR1 and CDR2: KGHSH and LQKENI. Trimming cost V 4 bases and J 3 bases, with 15 bases left between them. The CDR3 length is 16 residues. The CDR3 bases are TGTGCCAGCTCACGAACCAACCAGGGGTACACCGGGGAGCTGTTTTTT. This encodes CASSRTNQGYTGELFF.

This clone was seen once. The CDR3, as DNA: TGTGCCAGCAGTGATGGGGGGGAAAACTATGGCTACACCTTC. Its translation is CASSDGGENYGYTF. The chain recombines TRBV6-1 with TRBJ1-2, with D tentatively TRBD1 (5 bases). The V gene lost 3 bases and the J gene lost 2 bases, with 10 bases spanning the gap. Germline V gene sequence: CDR1 MNHNS, CDR2 SASEGT. The CDR3 is 14 residues long.

CDR3 residues: CASSFRQGGFTDTQYF. The CDR3 DNA reads TGCGCCAGCAGCTTCCGGCAGGGGGGATTCACAGATACGCAGTATTTT. The rearrangement joins TRBV5-1 to TRBJ2-3; D may be TRBD1 (7 bases). The germline V gene encodes CDR1 SGHRS and CDR2 YFSETQ. The CDR3 spans 16 residues. The V and J ends lost 2 bases and 2 bases respectively, with 15 bases between them.

The CDR3, as DNA: TGTGCCAGCAGTGATCCTAGCGGGAGATACGAGCAGTACTTC. As protein: CASSDPSGRYEQYF. This sequence joins TRBV2 and TRBJ2-7, with TRBD2 matching over 10 bases. CDR1 and CDR2 from the germline V gene are SNHLY and FYNNEI. There are 14 residues in the CDR3. V gave up 3 bases and J gave up 4 bases; unmatched junction bases: 3.

This clone was seen just once. The rearrangement joins TRBV7-8 to TRBJ1-2; D is uncertain. Per the germline V gene, CDR1 is SGHVS and CDR2 is FQNEAQ. The CDR3 covers 15 residues. The CDR3 region is CATKALRSELRGYTF. CDR3 sequence (DNA): TGTGCAACCAAAGCCCTGCGTTCGGAGCTTCGAGGCTACACCTTC.

This clone was recorded once. The V call is TRBV6-6, the J call TRBJ2-6, with D hard to call. Germline V CDR1 and CDR2: MNHNY, SVGAGI (reference sequence). This CDR3 is built from 13 residues. Trimming cost V 7 bases and J 4 bases, with 8 bases left between them. The CDR3 sequence is CASISAGANVLTF. DNA for the CDR3: TGTGCCAGCATTAGTGCCGGGGCCAACGTCCTGACTTTC.

The chain carries TRBV9 and TRBJ2-3, with D perhaps TRBD1 (6 bases). CDR1 and CDR2 (germline): SGDLS, YYNGEE. V was cut by 0 bases and J by 0 bases, with 17 bases left in between. This CDR3 is 18 amino acids long. CDR3 residues: CASSVAPGTSYSTDTQYF. CDR3 nucleotides: TGTGCCAGCAGCGTAGCCCCAGGGACATCCTATAGCACAGATACGCAGTATTTT.

The V and J genes are TRBV7-2 and TRBJ1-4; D may be TRBD1 (5 bases). Deletions cut 8 bases from V and 5 bases from J, with 9 bases between. The germline CDR1 and CDR2 sequences are SGHTA and FQGNSA. This CDR3 contains 12 residues. CDR3: CASAEGNEKLFF. CDR3 bases: TGTGCCAGCGCGGAGGGGAATGAAAAACTGTTTTTT. The full variable domain, in which reference TRBV7-2 and TRBJ1-4 provide the parts outside the CDR3, is GAGVSQSPSNKVTEKGKDVELRCDPISGHTALYWYRQSLGQGLEFLIYFQGNSAPDKSGLPSDRFSAERTGGSVSTLTIQRTQQEDSAVYLCASAEGNEKLFFGSGTQLSVL.

The chain uses TRBV9 and TRBJ1-5; 7 nucleotides align to TRBD1. V dropped 3 bases and J dropped 7; count of bases not matched to a gene: 7. There are 14 residues in the CDR3. Germline CDR1 SGDLS, CDR2 YYNGEE. CDR3 in DNA: TGTGCCAGCAGCGCGACAGGAGGGGGCCAGCCCCAGCATTTT. As protein: CASSATGGGQPQHF. The entire variable domain, with the rest obtained from reference TRBV9 and TRBJ1-5, is as follows: DSGVTQTPKHLITATGQRVTLRCSPRSGDLSVYWYQQSLDQGLQFLIQYYNGEERAKGNILERFSAQQFPDLHSELNLSSLELGDSALYFCASSATGGGQPQHFGDGTRLSIL.

The V and J genes are TRBV5-4 and TRBJ2-5, with TRBD2 matching over 10 bases. Gene TRBJ2-7 matches the end of the DNA better, so the J call may be wrong. Germline lookup yields CDR1 SGHNT and CDR2 YYREEE (reference sequence). This CDR3 contains 16 residues. The CDR3, as DNA: TGTGCCAGCAGCTTGCGAGTTGGACTAGCGGTTTACGAGCAGTACTTC. Translating gives CASSLRVGLAVYEQYF.

This chain joins TRBV19 and TRBJ2-6, with D unresolved. V was cut by 9 bases and J by 0 bases, with 21 bases left in between. Germline values: CDR1 LNHDA, CDR2 SQIVND (reference sequence). The CDR3 extends over 18 amino acids. The CDR3 DNA sequence: TGTGCCAGCAATTCGCCTCGTTGGTCGAGCTCTGGGGCCAACGTCCTGACTTTC. This codes for CASNSPRWSSSGANVLTF.

V is TRBV19 and J is TRBJ1-1; D not resolved. CDR1 and CDR2 from the germline V gene are LNHDA and SQIVND (reference sequence). This CDR3 has 13 amino acids. Trimming stripped 5 bases from V and 2 bases from J, with 9 bases between. The CDR3 here is CASSAAVNTEAFF. CDR3 coding DNA: TGTGCCAGTAGTGCCGCAGTAAACACTGAAGCTTTCTTT.

This sequence joins TRBV18 and TRBJ1-5, with TRBD1 identical over 7 bases. This CDR3 spans 14 amino acids. CDR1 is KGHSH and CDR2 is LQKENI in the germline V gene. The junction had 7 bases not matched to a gene; V was cut back by 5 bases and J by 6 bases. The chain's CDR3 is CASSEDRAVQPQHF. The CDR3 DNA reads TGTGCCAGCTCAGAAGACAGGGCGGTTCAGCCCCAGCATTTT.